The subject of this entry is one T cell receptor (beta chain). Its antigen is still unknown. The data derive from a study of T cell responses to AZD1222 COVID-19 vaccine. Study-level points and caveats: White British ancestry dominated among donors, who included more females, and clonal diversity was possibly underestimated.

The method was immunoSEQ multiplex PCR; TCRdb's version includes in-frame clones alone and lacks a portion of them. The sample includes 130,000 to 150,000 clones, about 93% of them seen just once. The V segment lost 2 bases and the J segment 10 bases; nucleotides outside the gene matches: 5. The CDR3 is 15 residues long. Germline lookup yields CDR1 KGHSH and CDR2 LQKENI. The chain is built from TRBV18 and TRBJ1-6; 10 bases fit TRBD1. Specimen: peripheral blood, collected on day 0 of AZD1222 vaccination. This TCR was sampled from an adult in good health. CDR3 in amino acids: CASSPEGQGYSPLHF. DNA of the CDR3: TGTGCCAGCTCACCAGAGGGACAGGGGTACTCACCCCTCCACTTT.